Below are 8 T cell receptor beta chains sequenced from a single sample in a study of T cell responses to AZD1222 COVID-19 vaccine. The protocol was immunoSEQ multiplex PCR, while the TCRdb copy is restricted to in-frame clones and leaves out a portion. The sample contains 70,000 or so clones, 87% of which appear only once. The sample here was peripheral blood, taken on day 0 of AZD1222 vaccination. These receptors were collected from an adult in good health.

This clone has just a few counts. V is TRBV5-1 and J is TRBJ1-1; D is possibly TRBD1 (5 bases). Trimming cost V 3 bases and J 3 bases, with 9 bases left between them. CDR1 and CDR2 from the germline V gene are SGHRS and YFSETQ. The CDR3 is made up of 13 amino acids. CDR3 sequence reads: CASSWDGDTEAFF. In DNA form, the CDR3 reads TGCGCCAGCAGCTGGGACGGTGACACTGAAGCTTTCTTT.

J is TRBJ2-5 and V is TRBV11-2; 7 bases are a match to TRBD2. V shed 5 bases, J shed 7 bases, and the junction held 4 bases outside the gene matches. The CDR3 sequence is 12 residues long. Germline-derived CDR1 and CDR2 are SGHAT and FQNNGV. This CDR3 reads CASSPGGGTQYF. DNA for the CDR3: TGTGCCAGCAGCCCGGGGGGTGGGACCCAGTACTTC. Supplemented by reference TRBV11-2 and TRBJ2-5, the full variable domain reads EAGVAQSPRYKIIEKRQSVAFWCNPISGHATLYWYQQILGQGPKLLIQFQNNGVVDDSQLPKDRFSAERLKGVDSTLKIQPAKLEDSAVYLCASSPGGGTQYFGPGTRLLVL.

A few counts support this clone. The chain joins TRBV5-5 to TRBJ1-2; TRBD1 matches 7 bases. Germline V gene data show CDR1 as SGHKS and CDR2 as YYEKEE (reference sequence). The CDR3 length is 15 residues. J gave up 4 bases and V 0 bases, and 6 bases lay outside the gene matches. CDR3 amino acids: CASSLAWQGVYGYTF. DNA for the CDR3: TGTGCCAGCAGCTTGGCCTGGCAGGGGGTCTATGGCTACACCTTC.

The chain carries TRBV3-1 (or the pseudogene TRBV3-2) and TRBJ1-5; D not resolved. Germline-derived CDR1 and CDR2 are LGHDT and YNNKEL (reference sequence). The V gene lost 1 base and the J gene lost 3 bases, with 4 bases spanning the gap. The CDR3 sequence is 13 residues long. The CDR3 coding sequence is TGTGCCAGCAGCCAAGGTAACAATCAGCCCCAGCATTTT. It is translated as CASSQGNNQPQHF.

This chain joins TRBV11-3 and TRBJ2-7; TRBD1 agrees at 7 bases. The germline V gene has CDR1 SGHNT and CDR2 YENEEA. The junction had 8 bases not matched to a gene; V was cut back by 7 bases and J by 2 bases. The CDR3 sequence is 14 residues long. CDR3 sequence (DNA): TGTGCCAGCACCCCTCCCGGGACAGCCTACGAGCAGTACTTC. This encodes CASTPPGTAYEQYF. Full variable domain (outside the CDR3, taken from reference TRBV11-3 and TRBJ2-7): EAGVVQSPRYKIIEKKQPVAFWCNPISGHNTLYWYLQNLGQGPELLIRYENEEAVDDSQLPKDRFSAERLKGVDSTLKIQPAELGDSAVYLCASTPPGTAYEQYFGPGTRLTVT.

V usage is TRBV7-2 and J usage is TRBJ1-2, with D perhaps TRBD1 (5 bases). The length of the CDR3 is 13 residues. V was cut by 1 base and J by 3 bases, with 6 bases left in between. Germline V gene lookup returns CDR1 SGHTA and CDR2 FQGNSA. The CDR3 DNA follows: TGTGCCAGCAGCTTAGGGGACTACTATGGCTACACCTTC. The encoded protein is CASSLGDYYGYTF. The entire variable domain, with the rest obtained from reference TRBV7-2 and TRBJ1-2, is as follows: GAGVSQSPSNKVTEKGKDVELRCDPISGHTALYWYRQSLGQGLEFLIYFQGNSAPDKSGLPSDRFSAERTGGSVSTLTIQRTQQEDSAVYLCASSLGDYYGYTFGSGTRLTVV.

J is TRBJ2-3 and V is TRBV5-4; no firm D call. Germline values: CDR1 SGHNT, CDR2 YYREEE (reference sequence). The CDR3 is 13 residues long. Trimming removed 2 bases at V and 6 bases at J, with 10 bases between. In nucleotides, the CDR3 is TGTGCCAGCAGCTTTGGCCTCTCGGATACGCAGTATTTT. This sequence encodes CASSFGLSDTQYF.

Written as DNA, the CDR3 is TGCGCCAGCAGCTTGGCCGAGGCCCGGGGGGAGACCCAGTACTTC. As protein: CASSLAEARGETQYF. The rearrangement joins TRBV5-1 to TRBJ2-5, with D maybe TRBD2 (6 bases). The CDR3 runs to 15 residues. Trimming took 0 bases from V and 5 from J, leaving 14 bases between them. Germline V gene lookup returns CDR1 SGHRS and CDR2 YFSETQ. The entire variable domain, with the rest obtained from reference TRBV5-1 and TRBJ2-5, is as follows: KAGVTQTPRYLIKTRGQQVTLSCSPISGHRSVSWYQQTPGQGLQFLFEYFSETQRNKGNFPGRFSGRQFSNSRSEMNVSTLELGDSALYLCASSLAEARGETQYFGPGTRLLVL.